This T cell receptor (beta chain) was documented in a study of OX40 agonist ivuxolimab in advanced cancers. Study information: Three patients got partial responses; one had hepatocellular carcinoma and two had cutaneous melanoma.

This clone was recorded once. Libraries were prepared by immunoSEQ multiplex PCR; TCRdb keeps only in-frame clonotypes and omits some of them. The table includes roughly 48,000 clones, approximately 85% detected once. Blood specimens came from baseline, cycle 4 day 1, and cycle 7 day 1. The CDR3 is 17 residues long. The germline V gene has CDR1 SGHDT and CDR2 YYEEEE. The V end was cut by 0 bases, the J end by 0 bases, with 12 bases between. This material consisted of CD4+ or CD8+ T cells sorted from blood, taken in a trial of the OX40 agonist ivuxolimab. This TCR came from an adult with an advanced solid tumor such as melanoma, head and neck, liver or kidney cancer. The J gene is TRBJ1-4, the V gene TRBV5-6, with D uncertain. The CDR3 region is CASSLAGGEATNEKLFF. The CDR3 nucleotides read TGTGCCAGCAGCTTGGCGGGCGGGGAAGCAACTAATGAAAAACTGTTTTTT.